The present T cell receptor beta chain was sequenced within a study of blood T cell repertoires in COVID-19. The method was immunoSEQ multiplex PCR; TCRdb's version includes in-frame clones alone and lacks a portion of them. The sample yields fewer than 300,000 clones, 80% to 90% seen once. The V gene's germline CDR1 is WNHNN and CDR2 SYGVQD (reference sequence). V was clipped by 6 bases and J by 9 bases, with 12 bases between them. The CDR3 has 12 amino acids. V and J are TRBV10-1 and TRBJ2-1, with D possibly being TRBD1 (5 bases). Specimen: peripheral blood. The clonotype comes from a woman aged 45-59 years with COVID-19, enrolled during active disease. This CDR3 reads CASRQGSGEQFF. CDR3 coding DNA: TGCGCCAGCAGGCAGGGTTCCGGTGAGCAGTTCTTC.